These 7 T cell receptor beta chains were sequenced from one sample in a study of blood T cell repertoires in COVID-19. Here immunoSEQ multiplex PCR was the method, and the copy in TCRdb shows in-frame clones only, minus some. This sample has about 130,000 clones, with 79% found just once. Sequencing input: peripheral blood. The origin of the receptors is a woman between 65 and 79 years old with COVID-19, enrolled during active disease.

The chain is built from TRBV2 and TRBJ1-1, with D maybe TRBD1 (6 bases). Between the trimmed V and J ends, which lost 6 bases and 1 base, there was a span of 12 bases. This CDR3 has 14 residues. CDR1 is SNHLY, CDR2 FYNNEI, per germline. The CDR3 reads CASRRGGTNTEAFF. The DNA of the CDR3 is TGTGCCAGCAGGAGGGGGGGGACGAACACTGAAGCTTTCTTT.

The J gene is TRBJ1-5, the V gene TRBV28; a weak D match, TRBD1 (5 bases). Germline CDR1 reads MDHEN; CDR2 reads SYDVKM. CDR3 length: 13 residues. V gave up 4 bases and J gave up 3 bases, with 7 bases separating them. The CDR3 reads CASSSGFNQPQHF. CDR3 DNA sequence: TGTGCCAGCAGTTCAGGGTTCAATCAGCCCCAGCATTTT. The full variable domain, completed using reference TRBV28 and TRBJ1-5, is DVKVTQSSRYLVKRTGEKVFLECVQDMDHENMFWYRQDPGLGLRLIYFSYDVKMKEKGDIPEGYSVSREKKERFSLILESASTNQTSMYLCASSSGFNQPQHFGDGTRLSIL.

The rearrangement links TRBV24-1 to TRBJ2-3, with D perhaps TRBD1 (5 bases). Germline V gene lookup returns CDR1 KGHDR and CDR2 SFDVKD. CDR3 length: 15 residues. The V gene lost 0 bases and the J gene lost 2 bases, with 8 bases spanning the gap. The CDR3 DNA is TGTGCCACCAGTGATTTGAGCAGGGACACAGATACGCAGTATTTT. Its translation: CATSDLSRDTDTQYF.

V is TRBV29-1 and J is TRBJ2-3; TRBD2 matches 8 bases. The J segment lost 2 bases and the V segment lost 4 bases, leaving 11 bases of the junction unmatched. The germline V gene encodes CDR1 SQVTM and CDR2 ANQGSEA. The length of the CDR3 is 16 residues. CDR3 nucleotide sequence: TGCAGCGTTGGTCCGATTGCGGGGGGCATCACAGATACGCAGTATTTT. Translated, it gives CSVGPIAGGITDTQYF.

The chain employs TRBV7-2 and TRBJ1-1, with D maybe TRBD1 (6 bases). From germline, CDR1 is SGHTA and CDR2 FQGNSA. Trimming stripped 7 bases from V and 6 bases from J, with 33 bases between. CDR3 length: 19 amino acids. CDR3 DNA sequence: TGTGCCAGCAACCCGAGTGGGGGGGGGCAACGGAGGTGGACGCCTGAAGCTTTCTTT. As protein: CASNPSGGGQRRWTPEAFF.

The CDR3 sequence: CASRHPGGPYNEQFF. The CDR3 region has the DNA TGTGCCAGCAGGCACCCGGGGGGCCCCTACAATGAGCAGTTCTTC. This chain links TRBV6-5 with TRBJ2-1; TRBD2 is a possible D gene (7 bases). Germline assignment: CDR1 MNHEY and CDR2 SVGAGI. The CDR3 sequence is 15 residues long. Trimming took off 6 bases at V and 2 bases at J, with 14 bases between the two ends.

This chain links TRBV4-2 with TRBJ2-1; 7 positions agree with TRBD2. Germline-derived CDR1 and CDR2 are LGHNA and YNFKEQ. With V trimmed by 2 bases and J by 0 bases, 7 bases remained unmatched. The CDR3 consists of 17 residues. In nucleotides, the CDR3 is TGTGCCAGCAGCCAAAGGACCGGGACTAACTCCTACAATGAGCAGTTCTTC. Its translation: CASSQRTGTNSYNEQFF.